This T cell receptor beta chain originates from a study of tumor-infiltrating lymphocytes in oesophageal squamous cell carcinoma. From the PCR reads, TCRdb called clonotypes with MiXCR, one entry per CDR3 protein. The sample has just over 20,000 distinct CDR3 sequences, 36% seen once. The junction had 3 bases not matched to a gene; V was cut back by 1 base and J by 13 bases. Germline CDR1 and CDR2: SEHNR and FQNEAQ (reference sequence). There are 12 residues in the CDR3. Many counts were recorded for this clonotype. The TCR sequence derives from a male donor with esophageal squamous cell carcinoma. V gene TRBV7-9 combines with J gene TRBJ2-2; 7 bases are shared with TRBD1. The sample was esophageal tumor tissue. The CDR3 coding sequence is TGTGCCAGCAGCTTAGAGACAGGGAGGCTGTTTTTT. This encodes CASSLETGRLFF.